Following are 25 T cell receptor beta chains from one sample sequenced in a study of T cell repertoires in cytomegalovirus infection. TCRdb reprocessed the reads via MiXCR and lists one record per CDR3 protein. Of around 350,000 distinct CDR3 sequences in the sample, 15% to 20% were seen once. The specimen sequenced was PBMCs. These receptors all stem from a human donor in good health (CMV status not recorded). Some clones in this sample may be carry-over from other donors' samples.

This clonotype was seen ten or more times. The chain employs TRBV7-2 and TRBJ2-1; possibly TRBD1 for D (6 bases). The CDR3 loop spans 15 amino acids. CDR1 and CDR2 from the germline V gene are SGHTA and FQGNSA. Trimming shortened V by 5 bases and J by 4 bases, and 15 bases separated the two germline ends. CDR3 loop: CASSRSGQLYNEQFF. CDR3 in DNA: TGTGCCAGCAGCCGATCAGGACAGCTATACAATGAGCAGTTCTTC.

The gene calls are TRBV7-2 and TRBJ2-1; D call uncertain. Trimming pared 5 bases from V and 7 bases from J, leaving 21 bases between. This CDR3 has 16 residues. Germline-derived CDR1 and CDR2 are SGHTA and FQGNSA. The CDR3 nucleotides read TGTGCCAGCAGCCCCGGTGGCAGCCCTGGAATGAATGAGCAGTTCTTC. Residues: CASSPGGSPGMNEQFF.

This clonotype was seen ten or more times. Here the CDR3 DNA reads TGTGCCAGCAGCCCGACAATGAGCTCCTACAATGAGCAGTTCTTC. Its translation: CASSPTMSSYNEQFF. V usage is TRBV7-2 and J usage is TRBJ2-1; D is unresolved. The CDR3 is made up of 15 amino acids. Germline V gene lookup returns CDR1 SGHTA and CDR2 FQGNSA. The ends were cut back, 5 bases at V and 0 bases at J, with 11 bases in the middle.

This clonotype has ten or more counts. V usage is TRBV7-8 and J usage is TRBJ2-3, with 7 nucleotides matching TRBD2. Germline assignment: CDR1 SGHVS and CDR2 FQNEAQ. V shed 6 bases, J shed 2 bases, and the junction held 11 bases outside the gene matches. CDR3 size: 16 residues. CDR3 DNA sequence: TGTGCCAGCAGTCCGCTTGGCGCGGGAGACACAGATACGCAGTATTTT. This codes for CASSPLGAGDTDTQYF. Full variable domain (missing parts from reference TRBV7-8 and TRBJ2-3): GAGVSQSPRYKVAKRGQDVALRCDPISGHVSLFWYQQALGQGPEFLTYFQNEAQLDKSGLPSDRFFAERPEGSVSTLKIQRTQQEDSAVYLCASSPLGAGDTDTQYFGPGTRLTVL.

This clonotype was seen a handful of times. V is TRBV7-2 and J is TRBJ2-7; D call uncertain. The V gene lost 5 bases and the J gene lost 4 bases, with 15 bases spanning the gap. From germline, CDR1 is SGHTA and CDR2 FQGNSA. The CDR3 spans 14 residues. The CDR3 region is CASSPPLGLYEQYF. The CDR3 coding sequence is TGTGCCAGCAGCCCCCCCCTGGGGTTATACGAGCAGTACTTC.

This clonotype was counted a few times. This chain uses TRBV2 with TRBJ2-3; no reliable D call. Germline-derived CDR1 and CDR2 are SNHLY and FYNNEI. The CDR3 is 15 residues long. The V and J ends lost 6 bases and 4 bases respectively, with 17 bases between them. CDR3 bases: TGTGCCAGCAGCAACCCGTGGTCAGACCCAGATACGCAGTATTTT. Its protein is CASSNPWSDPDTQYF.

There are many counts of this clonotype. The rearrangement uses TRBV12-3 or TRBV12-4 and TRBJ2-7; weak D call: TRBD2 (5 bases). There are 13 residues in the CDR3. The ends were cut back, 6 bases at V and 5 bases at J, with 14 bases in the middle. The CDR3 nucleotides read TGTGCCAGCAGGGGAGTTGCCCTCCACGAGCAGTACTTC. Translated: CASRGVALHEQYF.

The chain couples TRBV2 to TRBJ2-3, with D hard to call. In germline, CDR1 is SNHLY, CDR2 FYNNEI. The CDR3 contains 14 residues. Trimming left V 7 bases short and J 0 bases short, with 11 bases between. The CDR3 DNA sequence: TGTGCCAGCAAGCGCATCGCTAGCACAGATACGCAGTATTTT. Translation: CASKRIASTDTQYF.

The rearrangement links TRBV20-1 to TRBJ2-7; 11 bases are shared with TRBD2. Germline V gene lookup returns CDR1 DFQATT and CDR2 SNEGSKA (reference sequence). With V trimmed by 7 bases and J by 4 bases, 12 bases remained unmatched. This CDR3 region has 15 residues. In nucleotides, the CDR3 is TGCAGTGTTGGTAGCGGGAGGGCCCCCTCTTACGAGCAGTACTTC. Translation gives CSVGSGRAPSYEQYF.

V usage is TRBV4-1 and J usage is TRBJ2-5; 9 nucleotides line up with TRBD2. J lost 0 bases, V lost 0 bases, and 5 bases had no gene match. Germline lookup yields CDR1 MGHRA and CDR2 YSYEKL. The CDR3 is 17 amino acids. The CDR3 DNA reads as TGCGCCAGCAGCCAAGACCGAAGCGGGGGGCACCAAGAGACCCAGTACTTC. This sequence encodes CASSQDRSGGHQETQYF.

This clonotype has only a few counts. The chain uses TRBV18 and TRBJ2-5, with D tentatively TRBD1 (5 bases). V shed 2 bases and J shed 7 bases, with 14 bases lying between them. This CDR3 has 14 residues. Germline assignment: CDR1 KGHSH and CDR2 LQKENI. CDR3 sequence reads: CASSPGAREGTQYF. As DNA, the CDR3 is TGTGCCAGCTCACCAGGGGCTCGAGAAGGGACCCAGTACTTC. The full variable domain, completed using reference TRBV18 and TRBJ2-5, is NAGVMQNPRHLVRRRGQEARLRCSPMKGHSHVYWYRQLPEEGLKFMVYLQKENIIDESGMPKERFSAEFPKEGPSILRIQQVVRGDSAAYFCASSPGAREGTQYFGPGTRLLVL.

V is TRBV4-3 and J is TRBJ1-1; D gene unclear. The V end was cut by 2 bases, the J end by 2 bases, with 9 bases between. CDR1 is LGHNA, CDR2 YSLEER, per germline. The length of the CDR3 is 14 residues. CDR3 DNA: TGCGCCAGCAGCCAAAAAATGGATAACACTGAAGCTTTCTTT. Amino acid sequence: CASSQKMDNTEAFF.

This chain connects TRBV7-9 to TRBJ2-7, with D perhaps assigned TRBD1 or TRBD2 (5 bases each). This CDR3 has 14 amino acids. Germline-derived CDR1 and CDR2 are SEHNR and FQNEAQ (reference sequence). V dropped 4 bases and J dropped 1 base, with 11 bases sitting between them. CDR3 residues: CASSSSRGSYEQYF. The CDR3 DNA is TGTGCCAGCAGCTCATCGAGGGGTTCCTACGAGCAGTACTTC.

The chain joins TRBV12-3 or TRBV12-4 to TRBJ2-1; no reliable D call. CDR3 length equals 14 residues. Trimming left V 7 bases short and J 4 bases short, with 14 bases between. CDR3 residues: CASTTDPGYNEQFF. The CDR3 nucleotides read TGTGCCAGCACCACGGACCCCGGGTACAATGAGCAGTTCTTC.

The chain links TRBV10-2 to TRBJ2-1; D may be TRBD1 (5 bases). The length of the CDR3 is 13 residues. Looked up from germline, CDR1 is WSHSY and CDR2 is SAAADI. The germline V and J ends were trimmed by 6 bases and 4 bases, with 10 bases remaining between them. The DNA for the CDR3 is TGCGCCAGCAGCACGACAGAATACAATGAGCAGTTCTTC. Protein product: CASSTTEYNEQFF.

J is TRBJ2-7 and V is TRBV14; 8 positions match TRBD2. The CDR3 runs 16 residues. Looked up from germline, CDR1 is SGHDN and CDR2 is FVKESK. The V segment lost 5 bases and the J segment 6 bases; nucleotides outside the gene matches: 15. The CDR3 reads CASSRQSGVGTSEQYF. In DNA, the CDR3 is TGTGCCAGCAGCAGACAGTCGGGTGTGGGGACTAGCGAGCAGTACTTC.

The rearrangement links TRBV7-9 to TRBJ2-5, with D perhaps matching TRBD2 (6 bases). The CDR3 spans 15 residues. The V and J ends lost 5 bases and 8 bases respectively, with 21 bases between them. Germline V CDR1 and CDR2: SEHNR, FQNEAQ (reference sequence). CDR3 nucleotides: TGTGCCAGCAGCACCCTATCGACTAGTGTTGATACCCAGTACTTC. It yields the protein CASSTLSTSVDTQYF.

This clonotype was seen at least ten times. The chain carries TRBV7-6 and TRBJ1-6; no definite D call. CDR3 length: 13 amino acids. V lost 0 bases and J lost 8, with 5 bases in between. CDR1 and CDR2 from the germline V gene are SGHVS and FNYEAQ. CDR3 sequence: CASSLAGDSPLHF. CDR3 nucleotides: TGTGCCAGCAGCTTAGCGGGAGATTCACCCCTCCACTTT.

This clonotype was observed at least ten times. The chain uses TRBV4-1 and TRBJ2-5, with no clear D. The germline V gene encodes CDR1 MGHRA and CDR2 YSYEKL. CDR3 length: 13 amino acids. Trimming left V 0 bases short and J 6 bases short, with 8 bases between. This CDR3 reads CASSQELGKTQYF. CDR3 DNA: TGCGCCAGCAGCCAAGAGTTGGGAAAGACCCAGTACTTC.

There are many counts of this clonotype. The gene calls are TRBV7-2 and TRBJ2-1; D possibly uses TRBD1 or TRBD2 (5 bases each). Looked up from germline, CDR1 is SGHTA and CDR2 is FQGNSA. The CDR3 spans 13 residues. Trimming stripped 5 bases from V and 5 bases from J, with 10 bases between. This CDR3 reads CASSLGPDNEQFF. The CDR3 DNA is TGTGCCAGCAGCCTGGGACCTGACAATGAGCAGTTCTTC.

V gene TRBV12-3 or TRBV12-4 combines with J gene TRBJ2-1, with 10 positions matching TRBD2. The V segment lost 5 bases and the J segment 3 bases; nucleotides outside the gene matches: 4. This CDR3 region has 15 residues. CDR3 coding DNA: TGTGCCAGCAGTGGACTAGCGGACGTCTACAATGAGCAGTTCTTC. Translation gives CASSGLADVYNEQFF.

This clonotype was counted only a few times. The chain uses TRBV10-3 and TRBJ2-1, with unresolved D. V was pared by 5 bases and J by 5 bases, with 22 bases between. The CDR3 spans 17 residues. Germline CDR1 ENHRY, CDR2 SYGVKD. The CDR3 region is CAISQTLQELSDNEQFF. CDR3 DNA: TGTGCCATCAGTCAAACCCTTCAGGAGCTCTCGGACAATGAGCAGTTCTTC.

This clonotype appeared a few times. The CDR3 protein is CASSLFAGGGTYEQYF. In nucleotides, the CDR3 is TGTGCCAGCAGCTTATTCGCCGGGGGGGGCACCTACGAGCAGTACTTC. The rearrangement links TRBV7-2 to TRBJ2-7, with TRBD2 matching over 8 bases. The V gene end was trimmed by 2 bases and the J gene end by 2 bases; junction bases not matched to a gene: 8. Germline assignment: CDR1 SGHTA and CDR2 FQGNSA. This CDR3 has 16 amino acids.

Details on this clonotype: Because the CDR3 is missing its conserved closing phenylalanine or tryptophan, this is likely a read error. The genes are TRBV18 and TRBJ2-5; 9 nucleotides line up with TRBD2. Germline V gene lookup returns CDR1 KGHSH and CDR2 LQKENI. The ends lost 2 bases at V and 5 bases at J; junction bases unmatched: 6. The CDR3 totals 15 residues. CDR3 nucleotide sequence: TGTGCCAGCTCACCAGGCGGGAGGGCCGAGGAGACCCAGTACCTC. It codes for CASSPGGRAEETQYL.

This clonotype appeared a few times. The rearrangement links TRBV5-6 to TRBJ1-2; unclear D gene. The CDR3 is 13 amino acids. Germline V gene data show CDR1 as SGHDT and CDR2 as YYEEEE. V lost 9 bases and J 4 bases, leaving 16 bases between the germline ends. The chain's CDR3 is CAKTTEVLYGYTF. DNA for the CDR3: TGTGCCAAGACGACGGAGGTCCTCTATGGCTACACCTTC.